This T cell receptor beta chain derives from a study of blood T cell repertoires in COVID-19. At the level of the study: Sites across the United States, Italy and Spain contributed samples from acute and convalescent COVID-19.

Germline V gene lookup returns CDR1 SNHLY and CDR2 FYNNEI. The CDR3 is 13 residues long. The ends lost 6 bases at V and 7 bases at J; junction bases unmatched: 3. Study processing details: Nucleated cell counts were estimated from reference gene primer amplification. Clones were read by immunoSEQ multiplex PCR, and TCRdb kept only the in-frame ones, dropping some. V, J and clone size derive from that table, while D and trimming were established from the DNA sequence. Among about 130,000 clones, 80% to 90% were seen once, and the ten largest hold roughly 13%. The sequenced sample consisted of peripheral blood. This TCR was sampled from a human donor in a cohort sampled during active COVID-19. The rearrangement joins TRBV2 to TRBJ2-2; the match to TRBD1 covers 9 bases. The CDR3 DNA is TGTGCCAGCAGCGACAGGGGGGTCGGGGAGCTGTTTTTT. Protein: CASSDRGVGELFF.